This TCR beta chain was recovered during a study of blood T cell repertoires in COVID-19. The V and J ends lost 7 bases and 4 bases respectively, with 13 bases between them. The CDR3 loop spans 13 amino acids. The germline V gene encodes CDR1 MNHEY and CDR2 SMNVEV (reference sequence). Individuals drawn from 24 US areas were about 18 to 95 years old. The data were produced by immunoSEQ multiplex PCR, yet TCRdb's version contains in-frame clones alone and is incomplete. The table lists about 380,000 clones, around 87% of them singletons. This clone occurred a few times. The chain joins TRBV27 to TRBJ1-2; D gene uncertain. The sample taken for sequencing was PBMCs or T cells enriched from blood (not recorded which). The source of this sequence is a man under 40 who had recovered from COVID-19. The CDR3 nucleotides read TGTGCCAGCAAACTAACCAGCGGCTATGGCTACACCTTC. This codes for CASKLTSGYGYTF.